This is a list of T cell receptor beta chains from one sample in a study of T cells in Graves' hyperthyroidism and ophthalmopathy. In TCRdb, the multiplex PCR reads were re-called with MiXCR into one record per CDR3 protein. Here the sample spans a few hundred thousand distinct CDR3 sequences, 12% to 15% being singletons. The sequenced material came from blood. The origin of the receptors is a woman aged 45-60 years with Graves' hyperthyroidism that later progressed to Graves' ophthalmopathy. Both conserved end residues are part of each CDR3. A D gene is named only where the DNA matches it firmly. A clone size is listed for some rows: how often the clone was seen (once, few, many), or a class if it is expanded.

cdr3_length | j_call | clone_size | d_call | v_call | cdr3_aa | cdr3_nt
14 | TRBJ2-7 | . | . | TRBV28 | CASSSTTETYEQYF | TGTGCCAGCAGTTCTACGACAGAGACCTACGAGCAGTACTTC
13 | TRBJ2-1 | many | . | TRBV7-9 | CASSRPSYNEQFF | TGTGCCAGCAGCCGCCCCTCCTACAATGAGCAGTTCTTC
15 | TRBJ2-3 | many | . | TRBV14 | CASSQVPGGTDTQYF | TGTGCCAGCAGCCAAGTTCCAGGGGGCACAGATACGCAGTATTTT
14 | TRBJ2-4 | many | . | TRBV11-2 | CASSPALAKNIQYF | TGTGCCAGCAGCCCGGCGCTAGCCAAAAACATTCAGTACTTC
13 | TRBJ1-1 | many | . | TRBV4-1 | CASSRKENTEAFF | TGCGCCAGCAGCCGCAAAGAGAACACTGAAGCTTTCTTT
12 | TRBJ2-1 | once | TRBD2 | TRBV7-3 | CASSFWGGEQFF | TGTGCCAGCAGCTTCTGGGGGGGTGAGCAGTTCTTC
17 | TRBJ2-6 | many | TRBD1 | TRBV10-3 | CATTGQGRHSGANVLTF | TGTGCCACGACGGGACAGGGGAGGCACTCTGGGGCCAACGTCCTGACTTTC
16 | TRBJ2-2 | many | . | TRBV7-6 | CASSLGEVSVTGELFF | TGTGCCAGCAGCTTAGGGGAGGTTAGCGTCACCGGGGAGCTGTTTTTT
13 | TRBJ1-1 | many | . | TRBV11-2 | CASSRVMNTEAFF | TGTGCCAGCAGCAGGGTCATGAACACTGAAGCTTTCTTT
18 | TRBJ2-1 | many | TRBD2 | TRBV7-9 | CASSLIWLAGGIDNEQFF | TGTGCCAGCAGCTTAATCTGGCTAGCGGGAGGTATCGACAATGAGCAGTTCTTC
13 | TRBJ2-7 | many | . | TRBV10-3 | CAISESGQAQQYF | TGTGCCATCAGTGAGTCGGGGCAGGCTCAGCAGTACTTC
13 | TRBJ2-5 | many | . | TRBV30 | CAWSKRTQETQYF | TGTGCCTGGAGCAAGCGGACTCAAGAGACCCAGTACTTC
16 | TRBJ2-1 | many | TRBD2 | TRBV11-2 | CASSPREAGGYNEQFF | TGTGCCAGCAGCCCCAGAGAAGCGGGAGGGTACAATGAGCAGTTCTTC